This TCR beta chain derives from a study of shared clonotypes between healthy human individuals. Across the whole study: Donors had three CD4 naive, three CD4 memory, two CD8 naive and one CD8 memory plate apiece. Study-wide findings and caveats: Clonotype sharing across donors was expected to vary with sequencing depth.

About this clone: The antigen is undetermined.

CDR1 and CDR2 (germline): MDHEN, SYDVKM. The CDR3 is 15 amino acids. Between the trimmed V and J ends, which lost 6 bases and 0 bases, there was a span of 12 bases. In the naive CD8 group, cells lacked CD45RO and were positively selected for CCR7, so terminally differentiated effector memory CD45RA+ cells were left out. The material for each subset, its genomic DNA, was split evenly across several immunoSEQ plates. Sequencing was performed with immunoSEQ multiplex PCR; in TCRdb, only in-frame clones are kept and a portion is missing. The sample carries about 2.1 million clones, 93% recorded once. The TCR originated in a man between 18 and 29 years old in good health. Some clones in this sample may be carry-over from other donors' samples. Input material: naive CD8+ T cells from PBMCs. The chain recombines TRBV28 with TRBJ1-3; no firm D call. CDR3 amino acids: CASRQDVHSGNTIYF. The CDR3 nucleotides are TGTGCCAGCAGACAAGACGTCCACTCTGGAAACACCATATATTTT.